The rows below give T cell receptor beta chains drawn from one sample of a study of control samples from healthy donors and cancer patients. This table comes from immunoSEQ multiplex PCR, and its TCRdb copy is limited to in-frame clones, with some not included. The sample has about 170,000 clones; about 87% are singletons. The sequenced material came from blood. All receptors come from a young man in good health. Each CDR3 is given with its conserved first and last residue. A D gene is named only where the DNA matches it firmly. Clone size, where shown, is once, few, many, or a class for clones that have expanded.

CDR3 DNA: TGTGCCAGCATCCCCTCCCGGACAGGTCGGGATGGCTACACCTTC; CDR3 protein: CASIPSRTGRDGYTF; V gene: TRBV2; clone size: -; J gene: TRBJ1-2; D gene: TRBD1
CDR3 DNA: TGTGCCAGCAGTTCCTCCGGACAGGGTATAATCTATGGCTACACCTTC; CDR3 protein: CASSSSGQGIIYGYTF; V gene: TRBV6-5; clone size: once; J gene: TRBJ1-2; D gene: TRBD1
CDR3 DNA: TGTGCCAGCCTGGGGACAGACTATGGCTACACCTTC; CDR3 protein: CASLGTDYGYTF; V gene: TRBV25-1; clone size: -; J gene: TRBJ1-2; D gene: TRBD1
CDR3 DNA: TGTGCCAGCAGCAGCCGGACAGAGCCTAATGAAAAACTGTTTTTT; CDR3 protein: CASSSRTEPNEKLFF; V gene: TRBV4-2; clone size: -; J gene: TRBJ1-4; D gene: -
CDR3 DNA: TGTGCCAGCAGTCAGGGGGGGTTAGGAGAGACCCAGTACTTC; CDR3 protein: CASSQGGLGETQYF; V gene: TRBV11-2; clone size: -; J gene: TRBJ2-5; D gene: -
CDR3 DNA: TGCGCCAGCAGCCAAGATCACGTAGCGGGAGCGGCCTACGAGCAGTACTTC; CDR3 protein: CASSQDHVAGAAYEQYF; V gene: TRBV4-1; clone size: once; J gene: TRBJ2-7; D gene: TRBD2
CDR3 DNA: TGTGCCAGCTCACGGGAGTTAAACTATGGCTACACCTTC; CDR3 protein: CASSRELNYGYTF; V gene: TRBV18; clone size: -; J gene: TRBJ1-2; D gene: -
CDR3 DNA: TGTGCCAGCAGCTTATTGAGGGGGAATGAGCAGTTCTTC; CDR3 protein: CASSLLRGNEQFF; V gene: TRBV7-8; clone size: -; J gene: TRBJ2-1; D gene: -
CDR3 DNA: TGTGCCAGCAGCACCCGGACAGGGGCCCGAGAAGCTTTCTTT; CDR3 protein: CASSTRTGAREAFF; V gene: TRBV13; clone size: -; J gene: TRBJ1-1; D gene: TRBD1
CDR3 DNA: TGTGCCAGCAGTGGTGGGACAGGGCAAAAAAACTATGGCTACACCTTC; CDR3 protein: CASSGGTGQKNYGYTF; V gene: TRBV25-1; clone size: -; J gene: TRBJ1-2; D gene: TRBD1
CDR3 DNA: TGTGCCAGCAGCGTAGGTCCGGGACAGACCTACGAGCAGTACTTC; CDR3 protein: CASSVGPGQTYEQYF; V gene: TRBV9; clone size: -; J gene: TRBJ2-7; D gene: TRBD1
CDR3 DNA: TGTGCCAGCAGTGAAGGGACAGGGAAAGCCACTAGAGGCTACACCTTC; CDR3 protein: CASSEGTGKATRGYTF; V gene: TRBV6-1; clone size: -; J gene: TRBJ1-2; D gene: TRBD1
CDR3 DNA: TGTGCCAGCAGCGCGGGAGCGGGGGGGCGTGAGCAGTTCTTC; CDR3 protein: CASSAGAGGREQFF; V gene: TRBV11-2; clone size: -; J gene: TRBJ2-1; D gene: TRBD2
CDR3 DNA: TGCAGCGTTGAAGAGGACAGGGCCTATGGCTACACCTTC; CDR3 protein: CSVEEDRAYGYTF; V gene: TRBV29-1; clone size: -; J gene: TRBJ1-2; D gene: TRBD1
CDR3 DNA: TGTGCCAGCAGTCCGACACAGTCCAATGAGCAGTTCTTC; CDR3 protein: CASSPTQSNEQFF; V gene: TRBV12-3/TRBV12-4; clone size: once; J gene: TRBJ2-1; D gene: -
CDR3 DNA: TGTGCCAGCAGAGACCCTGCTGACCTTCGGACATTTGGCAATCAGCCCCAGCATTTT; CDR3 protein: CASRDPADLRTFGNQPQHF; V gene: TRBV28; clone size: -; J gene: TRBJ1-5; D gene: -
CDR3 DNA: TGTGCCAGTAGTATAGGGCTCCGTATGACGACTATCAATGAGCAGTTCTTC; CDR3 protein: CASSIGLRMTTINEQFF; V gene: TRBV19; clone size: -; J gene: TRBJ2-1; D gene: -
CDR3 DNA: TGTGCCAGTTTGGAGCTCCCGGGGGAACTGAATGAGCAGTTCTTC; CDR3 protein: CASLELPGELNEQFF; V gene: TRBV19; clone size: -; J gene: TRBJ2-1; D gene: -
CDR3 DNA: TGTGCCAGTAGTTCTACCGGGACAGGGCCCGGGGAGCTGTTTTTT; CDR3 protein: CASSSTGTGPGELFF; V gene: TRBV19; clone size: -; J gene: TRBJ2-2; D gene: TRBD1
CDR3 DNA: TGTGCCAGCAGAGTAGGGGAGGGCTTAAACACTGAAGCTTTCTTT; CDR3 protein: CASRVGEGLNTEAFF; V gene: TRBV9; clone size: -; J gene: TRBJ1-1; D gene: -
CDR3 DNA: TGCGCCAGCAGTCGGCAGGGGGAAGAGACCCAGTACTTC; CDR3 protein: CASSRQGEETQYF; V gene: TRBV5-1; clone size: -; J gene: TRBJ2-5; D gene: TRBD1
CDR3 DNA: TGCGCCAGCAGCTTGGGTGGCGGGAAGCCCCAGCATTTT; CDR3 protein: CASSLGGGKPQHF; V gene: TRBV5-1; clone size: once; J gene: TRBJ1-5; D gene: -
CDR3 DNA: TGCAGCGCCTCCCGGGGGGGACGGTCCTACAATGAGCAGTTCTTC; CDR3 protein: CSASRGGRSYNEQFF; V gene: TRBV29-1; clone size: -; J gene: TRBJ2-1; D gene: TRBD2
CDR3 DNA: TGTGCCAGCAGCCCAGACAGGAACTATGGCTACACCTTC; CDR3 protein: CASSPDRNYGYTF; V gene: TRBV11-2; clone size: -; J gene: TRBJ1-2; D gene: -
CDR3 DNA: TGTGCCAGCAGCTTAAGATTAGAAGGGAATCAGCCCCAGCATTTT; CDR3 protein: CASSLRLEGNQPQHF; V gene: TRBV7-8; clone size: once; J gene: TRBJ1-5; D gene: -
CDR3 DNA: TGTGCCAGCAGTAGCCAGGTCGGGGCTAATGAAAAACTGTTTTTT; CDR3 protein: CASSSQVGANEKLFF; V gene: TRBV28; clone size: once; J gene: TRBJ1-4; D gene: -
CDR3 DNA: TGTGCCAGCAGTTTAGGGACTCAGACCCAGTACTTC; CDR3 protein: CASSLGTQTQYF; V gene: TRBV12-3/TRBV12-4; clone size: -; J gene: TRBJ2-5; D gene: -
CDR3 DNA: TGTGCCAGCTCACCTCGGGACGATTCACCCCTCCACTTT; CDR3 protein: CASSPRDDSPLHF; V gene: TRBV18; clone size: -; J gene: TRBJ1-6; D gene: -
CDR3 DNA: TGCAGCGGCACAGCCGGGACTAGTAATTGGGAGACCCAGTACTTC; CDR3 protein: CSGTAGTSNWETQYF; V gene: TRBV29-1; clone size: -; J gene: TRBJ2-5; D gene: TRBD2
CDR3 DNA: TGTGCCAGCAGAGGCAGGGGGCGCCCCTACGAGCAGTACTTC; CDR3 protein: CASRGRGRPYEQYF; V gene: TRBV3-1/TRBV3-2; clone size: -; J gene: TRBJ2-7; D gene: TRBD1
CDR3 DNA: TGCGCCAGCAGCGACGAGGGGACCCTCAGCGGGGAGCTGTTTTTT; CDR3 protein: CASSDEGTLSGELFF; V gene: TRBV5-1; clone size: -; J gene: TRBJ2-2; D gene: -
CDR3 DNA: TGTGCCACCAGTGATTGGAGTCGGGGGGAGGCAGAGACCCAGTACTTC; CDR3 protein: CATSDWSRGEAETQYF; V gene: TRBV24-1; clone size: -; J gene: TRBJ2-5; D gene: TRBD2
CDR3 DNA: TGTGCCAGCAGTGAAGATAGGGACTTCCAATATGGCTACACCTTC; CDR3 protein: CASSEDRDFQYGYTF; V gene: TRBV6-1; clone size: -; J gene: TRBJ1-2; D gene: -
CDR3 DNA: TGTGCCAGCAGCAGGGGCAGGGGGCAGTACACCGGGGAGCTGTTTTTT; CDR3 protein: CASSRGRGQYTGELFF; V gene: TRBV5-6; clone size: -; J gene: TRBJ2-2; D gene: TRBD1
CDR3 DNA: TGTGCCAGCAGCTTGGTAAGAAACAATGAGCAGTTCTTC; CDR3 protein: CASSLVRNNEQFF; V gene: TRBV5-6; clone size: few; J gene: TRBJ2-1; D gene: -
CDR3 DNA: TGCGCCAGCAGCTTGGGAGGGGGGACTTACACTGAAGCTTTCTTT; CDR3 protein: CASSLGGGTYTEAFF; V gene: TRBV5-1; clone size: -; J gene: TRBJ1-1; D gene: -
CDR3 DNA: TGTGCCAGCAGCCAGGGGGTGAGCACAGATACGCAGTATTTT; CDR3 protein: CASSQGVSTDTQYF; V gene: TRBV3-1/TRBV3-2; clone size: -; J gene: TRBJ2-3; D gene: -
CDR3 DNA: TGTGCCAGCAGTCTTTACGACGGCTCCTACGAGCAGTACTTC; CDR3 protein: CASSLYDGSYEQYF; V gene: TRBV27; clone size: once; J gene: TRBJ2-7; D gene: -
CDR3 DNA: TGTGCCAGCTCACCACGGCGGACTCAAGAGACCCAGTACTTC; CDR3 protein: CASSPRRTQETQYF; V gene: TRBV18; clone size: -; J gene: TRBJ2-5; D gene: -
CDR3 DNA: TGCAGTGCGAAACCCCGGGGTACGCAGTATTTT; CDR3 protein: CSAKPRGTQYF; V gene: TRBV20-1; clone size: -; J gene: TRBJ2-3; D gene: -
CDR3 DNA: TGTGCCAGCAGACAGGGGGGTAATGAGCAGTTCTTC; CDR3 protein: CASRQGGNEQFF; V gene: TRBV7-2; clone size: -; J gene: TRBJ2-1; D gene: TRBD1
CDR3 DNA: TGTGCCAGCAGTGACCAAAGAGTGCCTGGAAACACCATATATTTT; CDR3 protein: CASSDQRVPGNTIYF; V gene: TRBV6-1; clone size: once; J gene: TRBJ1-3; D gene: -
CDR3 DNA: TGTGCCAGTAGTTCCGCCGGGACAGAAATTTACACAACTGGAAACACCATATATTTT; CDR3 protein: CASSSAGTEIYTTGNTIYF; V gene: TRBV19; clone size: few; J gene: TRBJ1-3; D gene: TRBD1
CDR3 DNA: TGTGCCAGTAGTTTGGCCGGGACAGGGGACTATGGCTACACCTTC; CDR3 protein: CASSLAGTGDYGYTF; V gene: TRBV19; clone size: -; J gene: TRBJ1-2; D gene: TRBD1
CDR3 DNA: TGTGCCAGCACCACTTACATCGGCGTAGATACGCAGTATTTT; CDR3 protein: CASTTYIGVDTQYF; V gene: TRBV5-4; clone size: -; J gene: TRBJ2-3; D gene: -
CDR3 DNA: TGTGCCATCAGTCCGGGACTCCTTACAACTAATGAAAAACTGTTTTTT; CDR3 protein: CAISPGLLTTNEKLFF; V gene: TRBV10-3; clone size: -; J gene: TRBJ1-4; D gene: -
CDR3 DNA: TGCGCCAGCAGCCAAGAAACGGGTAGGGTAAACACCATATATTTT; CDR3 protein: CASSQETGRVNTIYF; V gene: TRBV4-1; clone size: -; J gene: TRBJ1-3; D gene: -
CDR3 DNA: TGTGCCAGTAGTATGAGCCGGACTAGCGCAGATACGCAGTATTTT; CDR3 protein: CASSMSRTSADTQYF; V gene: TRBV19; clone size: -; J gene: TRBJ2-3; D gene: TRBD2
CDR3 DNA: TGTGCCAGCACCGGGGTTGGAAAGAGTACAGATACGCAGTATTTT; CDR3 protein: CASTGVGKSTDTQYF; V gene: TRBV6-6; clone size: -; J gene: TRBJ2-3; D gene: -
CDR3 DNA: TGTGCCAGCAGCTTAGGGACTAGCGACCACAATGAGCAGTTCTTC; CDR3 protein: CASSLGTSDHNEQFF; V gene: TRBV7-8; clone size: -; J gene: TRBJ2-1; D gene: TRBD2
CDR3 DNA: TGTGCCAGCAGCCAGAACCAGGGAAGCTACACCTTC; CDR3 protein: CASSQNQGSYTF; V gene: TRBV3-1/TRBV3-2; clone size: -; J gene: TRBJ1-2; D gene: -
CDR3 DNA: TGTGCCAGCAGTTTATCGCCCCTTCCAGGCGCGCTCACGGACGAGCAGTACTTC; CDR3 protein: CASSLSPLPGALTDEQYF; V gene: TRBV27; clone size: -; J gene: TRBJ2-7; D gene: -
CDR3 DNA: TGTGCCAGCAGTTTATATAGCTCCTACAATGAGCAGTTCTTC; CDR3 protein: CASSLYSSYNEQFF; V gene: TRBV28; clone size: few; J gene: TRBJ2-1; D gene: -
CDR3 DNA: TGTGCCAGCAGCCGCTCCGGGGTTTTCAATGAGCAGTTCTTC; CDR3 protein: CASSRSGVFNEQFF; V gene: TRBV14; clone size: few; J gene: TRBJ2-1; D gene: -
CDR3 DNA: TGTGCCATCAGTGCTCCAAACACTGAAGCTTTCTTT; CDR3 protein: CAISAPNTEAFF; V gene: TRBV10-3; clone size: few; J gene: TRBJ1-1; D gene: -